The 9 T cell receptor beta chains in this list originate from one sample, sequenced in a study of blood T cells in healthy people across ages. Primed by a sample-barcoded 5' primer and a J-beta primer mix, a second PCR proceeded for about 7 to 11 cycles. TCRdb passed the 5' RACE reads through MiXCR, listing each CDR3 protein once. Here the sample spans about a million distinct CDR3 sequences, more than 30% being singletons. Material: blood. Every receptor here comes from a man between 18 and 35 years old in good health.

The chain links TRBV28 to TRBJ1-4; no definite D call. The ends were cut back, 6 bases at V and 0 bases at J, with 14 bases in the middle. The CDR3 sequence is 16 residues long. Germline V CDR1 and CDR2: MDHEN, SYDVKM. The CDR3 DNA reads TGTGCCAGCAGGAATAGAGGCCCGGCAACTAATGAAAAACTGTTTTTT. Translation: CASRNRGPATNEKLFF. Together with reference TRBV28 and TRBJ1-4, the CDR3 gives the full variable domain: DVKVTQSSRYLVKRTGEKVFLECVQDMDHENMFWYRQDPGLGLRLIYFSYDVKMKEKGDIPEGYSVSREKKERFSLILESASTNQTSMYLCASRNRGPATNEKLFFGSGTQLSVL.

J is TRBJ1-6 and V is TRBV4-3; weak D call: TRBD1 (5 bases). From germline, CDR1 is LGHNA and CDR2 YSLEER. There are 15 residues in the CDR3. V was cut by 0 bases and J by 4 bases, with 7 bases left in between. The CDR3 loop is CASSQDTGYNSPLHF. For the CDR3, the DNA is TGCGCCAGCAGCCAAGATACAGGATATAATTCACCCCTCCACTTT.

This chain links TRBV29-1 with TRBJ1-1, with a weak D call TRBD1 (5 bases). This CDR3 is built from 16 residues. Germline-derived CDR1 and CDR2 are SQVTM and ANQGSEA. V lost 0 bases to trimming and J lost 1 base, with 15 bases between them. CDR3 region: CSVEDWSGTANTEAFF. CDR3 in DNA: TGCAGCGTTGAAGATTGGTCCGGGACGGCGAACACTGAAGCTTTCTTT.

The chain uses TRBV12-3 or TRBV12-4 and TRBJ2-3, with TRBD2 matching over 11 bases. Trimming cost V 6 bases and J 4 bases; bases outside gene matches: 6. The CDR3 extends over 15 amino acids. CDR3 region: CASRPSGGRPDTQYF. The DNA of the CDR3 is TGTGCCAGCAGACCTAGCGGGGGGCGCCCAGATACGCAGTATTTT.

This rearrangement joins TRBV4-2 to TRBJ2-5; no definite D call. The assigned J gene may be wrong: the sequence end matches TRBJ2-7 better. CDR1 and CDR2 from the germline V gene are LGHNA and YNFKEQ. The CDR3 is 12 amino acids. CDR3 in DNA: TGTGCCAGCAGCCATCCCACGGGCGAGCAGTACTTC. This encodes CASSHPTGEQYF.

This clonotype appeared a few times. One base away lies a much larger clone, so this may be a sequencing read error. J is TRBJ2-1 and V is TRBV20-1; no firm D call. The length of the CDR3 is 13 residues. The V end was cut by 7 bases, the J end by 2 bases, with 12 bases between. Looked up from germline, CDR1 is DFQATT and CDR2 is SNEGSKA (reference sequence). The CDR3 bases are TGCAGTGGTGTAGTATTAACCTACAATGAGCAGTTCTTC. Protein sequence: CSGVVLTYNEQFF.

The chain links TRBV3-1 to TRBJ1-1, with unresolved D. The V and J ends lost 4 bases and 6 bases respectively, with 12 bases between them. In germline, CDR1 is LGHDT, CDR2 YNNKEL (reference sequence). CDR3 length: 13 residues. CDR3 nucleotide sequence: TGTGCCAGCAGCCCCGATCTTAACTCTGAAGCTTTCTTT. It yields the protein CASSPDLNSEAFF.

The rearrangement uses TRBV20-1 and TRBJ1-1, with no clear D. The CDR3 has 15 residues. Trimming removed 0 bases at V and 7 bases at J, with 18 bases between. Germline V CDR1 and CDR2: DFQATT, SNEGSKA (reference sequence). The CDR3 loop is CSARDLGWAASEAFF. The CDR3 bases are TGCAGTGCTAGAGACTTAGGCTGGGCGGCCAGTGAAGCTTTCTTT.

The genes are TRBV29-1 and TRBJ1-2, with D unclear. Trimming removed 2 bases at V and 1 base at J, with 14 bases between. Germline V lookup: CDR1 SQVTM, CDR2 ANQGSEA. The CDR3 consists of 15 residues. The CDR3 nucleotides are TGCAGCGTTGAATCTGCTGCTGGATTTAACTATGGCTACACCTTC. Amino acids: CSVESAAGFNYGYTF. The whole variable domain, remainder taken from reference TRBV29-1 and TRBJ1-2, is SAVISQKPSRDICQRGTSLTIQCQVDSQVTMMFWYRQQPGQSLTLIATANQGSEATYESGFVIDKFPISRPNLTFSTLTVSNMSPEDSSIYLCSVESAAGFNYGYTFGSGTRLTVV.